This T cell receptor beta chain was captured by sequencing in a study of CD8 T cell repertoires and HIV-1 epitope variants. Study summary: Twenty-five autologous and known Gag and Nef epitope variant peptides each stimulated T cells separately.

On the immunoSEQ platform, TCR beta CDR3s were sequenced at survey depth. Measured with immunoSEQ multiplex PCR; TCRdb has only the in-frame clones, and not every one. Of a few thousand clones listed, around 69% are singletons. The J segment lost 1 base and the V segment lost 1 base, leaving 0 bases of the junction unmatched. This CDR3 spans 14 amino acids. Germline V lookup: CDR1 SGHVS, CDR2 FNYEAQ. Notes on this clone: Its antigen is undetermined.

The chain combines TRBV7-6 with TRBJ2-5; 7 bases are a match to TRBD2. The clonotype originates from a male donor with HIV. The source material was cultured CD8+ T cells derived from PBMCs. DNA for the CDR3: TGTGCCAGCAGCTTAGGGGGGGGCCAAGAGACCCAGTACTTC. This codes for CASSLGGGQETQYF.